These 26 T cell receptor beta chains originate from one sample sequenced in a study of blood T cell repertoires in COVID-19. Generated by immunoSEQ multiplex PCR, the TCRdb table keeps only in-frame clones and is missing some. The sample lists 310,000 or so clones, 80% to 90% occurring once. Sequenced material: PBMCs or T cells enriched from blood (not recorded which). These receptors originate from a woman aged 18-29 years who had recovered from COVID-19.

The chain couples TRBV28 to TRBJ2-4, with D unresolved. The germline V and J ends were trimmed by 4 bases and 0 bases, with 13 bases remaining between them. The CDR3 covers 16 residues. The germline V gene encodes CDR1 MDHEN and CDR2 SYDVKM. The CDR3 region is CASSSIIELAKNIQYF. CDR3 sequence (DNA): TGTGCCAGCAGTTCCATCATTGAACTAGCCAAAAACATTCAGTACTTC.

This chain joins TRBV7-9 and TRBJ2-3; D not certain. The length of the CDR3 is 15 residues. The germline V and J ends were trimmed by 4 bases and 0 bases, with 11 bases remaining between them. In germline, CDR1 is SEHNR, CDR2 FQNEAQ (reference sequence). The CDR3 nucleotides read TGTGCCAGCAGCTCCCGAGCTACTAGCACAGATACGCAGTATTTT. As protein: CASSSRATSTDTQYF.

CDR3 sequence reads: CASRQTGTSYNEQFF. CDR3 in DNA: TGTGCCAGCCGGCAGACCGGGACTTCCTACAATGAGCAGTTCTTC. The chain employs TRBV5-4 and TRBJ2-1; possible D gene TRBD2, 6 bases. Trimming stripped 7 bases from V and 1 base from J, with 15 bases between. Germline V gene sequence: CDR1 SGHNT, CDR2 YYREEE (reference sequence). This CDR3 contains 15 residues.

This chain uses TRBV11-2 with TRBJ1-2; TRBD1 matches at 7 bases. Germline CDR1 and CDR2: SGHAT and FQNNGV. This CDR3 region has 13 residues. The V and J ends lost 4 bases and 4 bases, in that order; junction bases with no gene match: 3. CDR3 sequence reads: CASSWGTVYGYTF. CDR3 coding DNA: TGTGCCAGCAGCTGGGGGACAGTCTATGGCTACACCTTC.

The chain uses TRBV4-1 and TRBJ1-6; the D gene is possibly TRBD1 (6 bases). Germline V gene data show CDR1 as MGHRA and CDR2 as YSYEKL. V lost 5 bases to trimming and J lost 10 bases, with 21 bases between them. CDR3 size: 16 residues. CDR3 in amino acids: CASSLMAGAPRSPLHF. CDR3 bases: TGCGCCAGCAGCTTAATGGCGGGGGCGCCTAGGTCACCCCTCCACTTT.

The V call is TRBV15, the J call TRBJ2-7; tentatively, D is TRBD1 (5 bases). Deletions cut 3 bases from V and 3 bases from J, with 18 bases between. The germline V gene encodes CDR1 LNHNV and CDR2 YYDKDF (reference sequence). The CDR3 consists of 16 residues. CDR3 coding DNA: TGTGCCACCAGCAGGGAGAAGGGGAACGGTGGCTACGAGCAGTACTTC. It codes for CATSREKGNGGYEQYF.

The chain joins TRBV3-1 (or the pseudogene TRBV3-2) to TRBJ2-6; D possibly corresponds to TRBD1 (5 bases). V lost 8 bases, J lost 2 bases, and 19 bases lay in between. Germline assignment: CDR1 LGHDT and CDR2 YNNKEL (reference sequence). CDR3 length: 17 residues. Here the CDR3 DNA reads TGTGCCAGCGGATATCAGGGAAGGGCCGCTGGGGCCAACGTCCTGACTTTC. Protein sequence: CASGYQGRAAGANVLTF.

The gene calls are TRBV2 and TRBJ2-2, with D perhaps TRBD1 (7 bases). The CDR3 runs to 13 residues. V lost 9 bases and J 7 bases, leaving 15 bases between the germline ends. From germline, CDR1 is SNHLY and CDR2 FYNNEI. CDR3 amino acids: CASDREAGGELFF. In DNA, the CDR3 is TGTGCCAGTGACAGGGAAGCGGGCGGGGAGCTGTTTTTT.

The CDR3 loop reads CASSPGRWGNQPQHF. CDR3 DNA: TGTGCCAGCAGTCCCGGGAGGTGGGGCAATCAGCCCCAGCATTTT. The rearrangement joins TRBV7-2 to TRBJ1-5; D is uncertain. Trimming took 6 bases from V and 2 from J, leaving 14 bases between them. From germline, CDR1 is SGHTA and CDR2 FQGNSA. This CDR3 comprises 15 residues.

This clone was found a few times. V is TRBV14 and J is TRBJ2-1; 10 bases are a match to TRBD2. The CDR3 extends over 16 amino acids. Germline lookup yields CDR1 SGHDN and CDR2 FVKESK. V gave up 5 bases and J gave up 2 bases; unmatched junction bases: 6. CDR3 region: CASSGGTSDTYNEQFF. CDR3 sequence (DNA): TGTGCCAGCAGCGGGGGGACTAGCGATACCTACAATGAGCAGTTCTTC.

A single count supports this clone. The genes are TRBV7-8 and TRBJ1-4, with a possible D match to TRBD1 (5 bases). V was shortened by 2 bases and J by 8 bases, with 15 bases between the two germline ends. The germline V gene encodes CDR1 SGHVS and CDR2 FQNEAQ. The CDR3 extends over 15 amino acids. The chain's CDR3 is CASSLRDGGREKLFF. In DNA form, the CDR3 reads TGTGCCAGCAGCTTAAGGGACGGCGGGAGGGAAAAACTGTTTTTT.

This chain uses TRBV3-1 (or the pseudogene TRBV3-2) with TRBJ1-2; weak D call: TRBD1 (6 bases). Germline V CDR1 and CDR2: LGHDT, YNNKEL (reference sequence). The ends were cut back, 1 base at V and 4 bases at J, with 13 bases in the middle. This CDR3 has 15 amino acids. CDR3: CASSQAPGDAYGYTF. DNA for the CDR3: TGTGCCAGCAGCCAAGCGCCAGGGGATGCCTATGGCTACACCTTC.

This clone was picked up one time. This chain joins TRBV7-6 and TRBJ2-1; TRBD1 agrees at 7 bases. Per germline, CDR1 SGHVS and CDR2 FNYEAQ. CDR3 length equals 16 residues. V lost 5 bases, J lost 2 bases, and 9 bases stayed unmatched. DNA of the CDR3: TGTGCCAGCAGCCGGGGAACAGGGGTTCCCTACAATGAGCAGTTCTTC. Its translation: CASSRGTGVPYNEQFF.

V usage is TRBV5-4 and J usage is TRBJ2-7, with TRBD2 as a possible D gene (6 bases). Trimming pared 0 bases from V and 1 base from J, leaving 17 bases between. Germline V gives CDR1 SGHNT, CDR2 YYREEE (reference sequence). CDR3 length equals 17 residues. The CDR3 DNA reads as TGTGCCAGCAGCTTGGCCTTTCAGCGGGCTGCGTCCTACGAGCAGTACTTC. The encoded protein is CASSLAFQRAASYEQYF.

The rearrangement uses TRBV18 and TRBJ1-6, with D uncertain. The CDR3 is made up of 13 amino acids. Between the trimmed V and J ends, which lost 6 bases and 10 bases, there was a span of 13 bases. Per the germline V gene, CDR1 is KGHSH and CDR2 is LQKENI. CDR3 nucleotide sequence: TGTGCCAGCTCCCCTGATTTAGCCTCACCCCTCCACTTT. Translation gives CASSPDLASPLHF.

The J gene is TRBJ1-2, the V gene TRBV18; maybe TRBD1 (6 bases). The V end was cut by 5 bases, the J end by 2 bases, with 15 bases between. Germline values: CDR1 KGHSH, CDR2 LQKENI. The CDR3 runs 15 residues. The CDR3, as DNA: TGTGCCAGCTCAACGCCCCGGACAGACAACTATGGCTACACCTTC. Its protein is CASSTPRTDNYGYTF.

The genes are TRBV19 and TRBJ1-5; 7 nucleotides match TRBD1. The V gene end was trimmed by 1 base and the J gene end by 0 bases; junction bases not matched to a gene: 6. The germline V gene has CDR1 LNHDA and CDR2 SQIVND (reference sequence). The CDR3 runs to 17 residues. The CDR3 region has the DNA TGTGCCAGTAGTATAGTTGGACAGGAATATAGCAATCAGCCCCAGCATTTT. It translates to CASSIVGQEYSNQPQHF.

This chain uses TRBV9 with TRBJ1-1; D is perhaps TRBD1 (6 bases). Germline CDR1 SGDLS, CDR2 YYNGEE. The CDR3 is made up of 17 amino acids. Deletions cut 3 bases from V and 5 bases from J, with 23 bases between. CDR3 sequence: CASSAWDIVGPTTEAFF. In DNA, the CDR3 is TGTGCCAGCAGCGCCTGGGACATAGTAGGTCCAACTACTGAAGCTTTCTTT.

This chain uses TRBV6-1 with TRBJ2-1; TRBD2 matches at 7 bases. The CDR3 is 16 residues long. Germline lookup yields CDR1 MNHNS and CDR2 SASEGT. Trimming removed 1 base from V and 1 base from J; junction bases left unmatched: 4. The CDR3 is CASSEERGLSYNEQFF. For the CDR3, the DNA is TGTGCCAGCAGTGAAGAGAGGGGACTATCCTACAATGAGCAGTTCTTC.

This chain joins TRBV21-1 and TRBJ2-7; TRBD1 reflects the table's D call only, with no check against the DNA. TRBV21-1 is a pseudogene locus. This CDR3 comprises 16 residues. The CDR3 bases are TGTGCCAGCACCATCCGAGGGGACAGGACAAACTACGAGCAGTACTTC. It yields the protein CASTIRGDRTNYEQYF.

The chain joins TRBV19 to TRBJ1-1; TRBD1 aligns across 7 bases. CDR1 is LNHDA, CDR2 SQIVND, per germline (reference sequence). The CDR3 extends over 14 amino acids. J was trimmed by 3 bases and V by 4 bases; bases with no gene match: 5. The CDR3 spells CASSTRTGDTEAFF. CDR3 in DNA: TGTGCCAGTAGTACCCGGACAGGCGACACTGAAGCTTTCTTT. Based on the CDR3 plus reference TRBV19 and TRBJ1-1, the full variable domain is DGGITQSPKYLFRKEGQNVTLSCEQNLNHDAMYWYRQDPGQGLRLIYYSQIVNDFQKGDIAEGYSVSREKKESFPLTVTSAQKNPTAFYLCASSTRTGDTEAFFGQGTRLTVV.

The V call is TRBV30, the J call TRBJ1-1; 9 bases are a match to TRBD1. Germline loops: CDR1 GTSNPN, CDR2 SVGIG (reference sequence). The CDR3 spans 15 residues. V gave up 3 bases and J gave up 6 bases; unmatched junction bases: 11. CDR3 in DNA: TGTGCCTGGAGGCGACCCGGGACAGGGACTTCTGAAGCTTTCTTT. Translation gives CAWRRPGTGTSEAFF.

In this sample, this clone turned up a few times. This chain links TRBV6-5 with TRBJ1-4; possible D gene TRBD1, 6 bases. The CDR3 sequence is 13 residues long. Germline values: CDR1 MNHEY, CDR2 SVGAGI. Trimming took 7 bases from V and 6 from J, leaving 12 bases between them. The CDR3 protein is CASNLHRDEKLFF. The CDR3 region has the DNA TGTGCCAGCAACTTACACAGGGATGAAAAACTGTTTTTT.

This clone was seen only once. Written as DNA, the CDR3 is TGTGCCAGCAGAAACGGAGCGTTGGGCACTGAAGCTTTCTTT. Translated, it gives CASRNGALGTEAFF. V is TRBV2 and J is TRBJ1-1; D unclear. The CDR3 is 14 residues long. V was shortened by 6 bases and J by 4 bases, with 15 bases between the two germline ends. Germline V gene sequence: CDR1 SNHLY, CDR2 FYNNEI.

The V call is TRBV18, the J call TRBJ1-3; D may be TRBD1 (5 bases). This CDR3 spans 16 amino acids. The V end lost 3 bases, the J end lost 0 bases, and 12 bases lay between the germline ends. Germline values: CDR1 KGHSH, CDR2 LQKENI. CDR3 sequence reads: CASSPAGHSSGNTIYF. In DNA, the CDR3 is TGTGCCAGCTCACCGGCGGGGCACAGCTCTGGAAACACCATATATTTT.

The chain couples TRBV29-1 to TRBJ1-1; D remains unclear. Between the trimmed V and J ends, which lost 7 bases and 5 bases, there was a span of 17 bases. Germline V gene sequence: CDR1 SQVTM, CDR2 ANQGSEA. CDR3 length: 13 amino acids. CDR3 coding DNA: TGCAGCGCCCCGGTCGGGGTTGGTACTGAAGCTTTCTTT. Protein sequence: CSAPVGVGTEAFF.